The clone carrying this T cell receptor (beta chain) was detected only a few times. Its specificity is unknown. A single heparinised draw of approximately 0.12 L on average was taken per donor. The entry originates in a study of beta chain features in type 1 diabetes. Study overall: Patient and healthy donor groups were alike in age, gender and cell yields. Study-wide points: TCRB repertoires of naive, central memory and Treg cells appeared more similar among patients than among healthy donors.

Investigators reverse transcribed all isolated RNA, so they sequenced expressed TCRB transcripts. Clones were sequenced by immunoSEQ multiplex PCR, and TCRdb holds only the in-frame ones, with some missing. The sample carries about half a million clones, 10% to 12% recorded once. The clonotype originates from a woman aged 18-30 years in good health. Material: naive CD4+ T cells from blood.

This chain's CDR3 is CASGTGRASNEQFF. CDR3 in DNA: TGTGCTAGTGGCACAGGGAGAGCCAGCAATGAGCAGTTCTTC. V is TRBV12-5 and J is TRBJ2-1; D might be TRBD1 (6 bases). Germline CDR1 and CDR2: LGHNT and FRNRAP. The V end was cut by 6 bases, the J end by 6 bases, with 15 bases between. The CDR3 loop spans 14 amino acids.